The 14 T cell receptor beta chains given below trace back to one sample, sequenced in a study of T cell changes during pregnancy in multiple sclerosis. TCRdb's copy holds only in-frame clones and misses some; the assay was immunoSEQ multiplex PCR. The sample records tens of thousands of clones, around 94% being singletons. Source: peripheral blood, taken in the third trimester of pregnancy. The receptor set was obtained from a female donor with multiple sclerosis, enrolled in a pregnancy study.

The CDR3 DNA follows: TGTGCCAGCAGTGGGGACAGATTGAACACTGAAGCTTTCTTT. Protein: CASSGDRLNTEAFF. The chain couples TRBV2 to TRBJ1-1; 7 bases line up with TRBD1. Germline-derived CDR1 and CDR2 are SNHLY and FYNNEI. V shed 4 bases and J 0 bases; nucleotides not matched to a gene: 2. The CDR3 has 14 residues.

The chain is built from TRBV27 and TRBJ1-5, with TRBD1 identical over 11 bases. Germline CDR1 MNHEY, CDR2 SMNVEV (reference sequence). V lost 9 bases and J lost 2; bases outside the gene matches: 0. The CDR3 is 13 residues long. The CDR3 loop is CARGQGGNQPQHF. CDR3 DNA sequence: TGTGCCAGGGGACAGGGGGGCAATCAGCCCCAGCATTTT.

The chain combines TRBV28 with TRBJ2-7; possibly TRBD2 for D (6 bases). CDR3 length: 15 residues. Between the trimmed V and J ends, which lost 3 bases and 3 bases, there was a span of 15 bases. Germline lookup yields CDR1 MDHEN and CDR2 SYDVKM. The CDR3 protein is CASSLSGGGGYEQYF. The CDR3 DNA reads TGTGCCAGCAGTTTGAGTGGGGGAGGTGGCTACGAGCAGTACTTC.

This clone was recorded only once. The chain couples TRBV29-1 to TRBJ2-7; no clear D. Germline V lookup: CDR1 SQVTM, CDR2 ANQGSEA. This CDR3 has 12 amino acids. Trimming took off 4 bases at V and 0 bases at J, with 7 bases between the two ends. CDR3 sequence: CSVVWSSYEQYF. CDR3 bases: TGCAGCGTTGTCTGGAGCTCCTACGAGCAGTACTTC.

The rearrangement links TRBV5-8 to TRBJ2-1; 9 bases are shared with TRBD2. V trimming: 3 bases; J trimming: 13 bases; junction bases outside the gene matches: 5. CDR1 is SGHTS, CDR2 YDEGEE, per germline. The CDR3 runs to 12 residues. DNA of the CDR3: TGTGCCAGCAGCTCTAGGACTAGCGTTCAGTTCTTC. Protein sequence: CASSSRTSVQFF.

V is TRBV7-6 and J is TRBJ2-3; a possible D gene is TRBD2 (6 bases). Germline V gives CDR1 SGHVS, CDR2 FNYEAQ. The CDR3 spans 15 residues. Deletions cut 4 bases from V and 0 bases from J, with 11 bases between. Here the CDR3 DNA reads TGTGCCAGCAGCTCCTTAGCGGCCAGCACAGATACGCAGTATTTT. This translates into CASSSLAASTDTQYF. The full variable domain, with the rest looked up from reference TRBV7-6 and TRBJ2-3, is GAGVSQSPRYKVTKRGQDVALRCDPISGHVSLYWYRQALGQGPEFLTYFNYEAQQDKSGLPNDRFSAERPEGSISTLTIQRTEQRDSAMYRCASSSLAASTDTQYFGPGTRLTVL.

The chain is built from TRBV11-2 and TRBJ2-2, with 11 bases identical to TRBD2. V shed 5 bases, J shed 5 bases, and the junction held 7 bases outside the gene matches. CDR3 length: 16 residues. Germline loops: CDR1 SGHAT, CDR2 FQNNGV. The CDR3 nucleotides are TGTGCCAGCAGCGACGGACTAGCGGGTTTTACCGGGGAGCTGTTTTTT. Protein: CASSDGLAGFTGELFF.

The CDR3 coding sequence is TGTGCCAGCAGTAGAGACAGGCGAGCATCCCCATACGAGCAGTACTTC. It codes for CASSRDRRASPYEQYF. The chain couples TRBV27 to TRBJ2-7; D is possibly TRBD1 (6 bases). CDR3 length: 16 residues. Germline values: CDR1 MNHEY, CDR2 SMNVEV (reference sequence). The V gene lost 5 bases and the J gene lost 4 bases, with 21 bases spanning the gap.

The chain combines TRBV27 with TRBJ2-3; tentative D call: TRBD2 (5 bases). Germline values: CDR1 MNHEY, CDR2 SMNVEV (reference sequence). The V end was cut by 6 bases, the J end by 1 base, with 17 bases between. The CDR3 has 16 residues. The CDR3 coding sequence is TGTGCCAGCAGCGCGCGAGGGAGCCCTGGCACAGATACGCAGTATTTT. It translates to CASSARGSPGTDTQYF.

V and J are TRBV27 and TRBJ2-3, with 8 bases that match TRBD2. CDR1 is MNHEY, CDR2 SMNVEV, per germline (reference sequence). This CDR3 is built from 15 residues. The junction had 10 bases not matched to a gene; V was cut back by 5 bases and J by 6 bases. In nucleotides, the CDR3 is TGTGCCAGCAGTCCATTTAGCGGGATAAGCGATACGCAGTATTTT. Translating gives CASSPFSGISDTQYF.

The chain employs TRBV19 and TRBJ2-3, with 10 nucleotides matching TRBD2. The CDR3 runs to 16 residues. With 6 bases clipped from V and 3 bases from J, the junction kept 9 bases outside the gene matches. The germline gives CDR1 LNHDA, CDR2 SQIVND (reference sequence). Written as DNA, the CDR3 is TGTGCCAGTAGCGTTACCCTAGCGGGAGCGACAGATACGCAGTATTTT. Translating it yields CASSVTLAGATDTQYF.

The rearrangement joins TRBV19 to TRBJ1-5; D is possibly TRBD1 (6 bases). This CDR3 is built from 13 residues. Trimming removed 7 bases at V and 4 bases at J, with 11 bases between. CDR1 is LNHDA, CDR2 SQIVND, per germline (reference sequence). CDR3 coding DNA: TGTGCCAGTAACCAGGGGACAAATCAGCCCCAGCATTTT. It yields the protein CASNQGTNQPQHF.

In DNA form, the CDR3 reads TGCGCCAGCAGCCAAGATTTTGGGCGCTCCTACAATGAGCAGTTCTTC. It translates to CASSQDFGRSYNEQFF. The genes are TRBV4-1 and TRBJ2-1; D is undetermined. V lost 0 bases and J lost 0, with 9 bases in between. Germline V gene lookup returns CDR1 MGHRA and CDR2 YSYEKL. This CDR3 is 16 amino acids long.

The chain links TRBV7-2 to TRBJ1-1; no clear D gene. With 5 bases removed from V and 0 bases from J, the gap between germline ends came to 13 bases. This CDR3 has 15 amino acids. Germline CDR1 and CDR2: SGHTA and FQGNSA. The CDR3 DNA sequence: TGTGCCAGCAGCCCCTCCCCAGTAATGAACACTGAAGCTTTCTTT. Its translation is CASSPSPVMNTEAFF.